The T cell receptor beta chain described here comes from a study of shared clonotypes between healthy human individuals (dated by TCRdb to 2020 to 2022). For context, the study as a whole: A couple of women and a few men aged 18 to 49 years were included in the cohort. For each donor, CD4 naive and CD4 memory were each run on three plates, CD8 naive on two plates, and CD8 memory on one plate. The study deeply sequenced blood TCR repertoires of about 5 healthy adults to estimate repertoire size and the extent of clonotype sharing between individuals. To increase sequencing depth and limit assay-specific biases, TCR repertoire library preparation and sequencing were carried out by different laboratories using diverse techniques. Each donor's leukapheresis produced roughly between roughly 0.9 and 9 billion PBMCs. Results the study describes overall, beyond this receptor: Naive subsets generally had larger estimated clonotype richness than memory subsets. Sampling was limited to blood, and TCR repertoires in tissue likely differ from TCR repertoires in blood. The genetic and exposure-history diversity represented was limited by the small number of donors. Sharing across a few donors was observed for around 5% of naive CD4, over 3% of naive CD8, over 2% of memory CD4, and around 0.4% of memory CD8 clonotypes. Pairwise subsampling led to the expectation that sequencing depth would affect the degree of clonotype sharing among donors. Even with the large sequencing depth, rarefaction of the sorted-subset datasets indicated that sequencing was incomplete. Higher generation probabilities were observed for clonotypes shared by all four sorted-subset donors than for non-shared clonotypes.

TCR CDR3 regions were amplified from genomic DNA by multiplex PCR using the deep immunoSEQ assay. Genomic DNA extracted from each cell subset was distributed evenly over all wells of several immunoSEQ 96-well plates, and each plate served as one replicate. For sorted subsets, each replicate PCR was loaded with roughly 200 ng genomic DNA, equivalent to 25,000 to 35,000 T cell genomes. Purified libraries were quantified with a Qubit 3.0 fluorometer, sized on a Bioanalyzer 2100, and re-quantified with the KAPA Library Quantification kit. Each immunoSEQ 96-well plate was sequenced on its own single-read 150-cycle Illumina NextSeq 550 flow cell. The study's own analysis went as follows. Because the immunoSEQ output included only junctional sequences and no quality scores, the filtering could not be the same as the filtering used for full-length reads. To assign V/J genes and CDR3, sequences were annotated using PyIR, a Python wrapper for IgBLAST v1.9, with IMGT germline references. Any read was removed if the V/J assignment was weak (E-value above 1e-6), the CDR3 was missing, or the read contained stop codons, out-of-frame junctions, or ambiguous translated residues. A V3J clonotype was defined by an identical inferred V gene, J gene, and CDR3 amino acid sequence. The percentage overlap between two repertoires was calculated by dividing the number of shared unique clonotypes by the size of the smaller repertoire. RTK rarefaction, the Chao1 estimator, and Recon v2.1 estimates of unobserved clonotypes were used to assess repertoire richness. OLGA was used to compute generation probabilities for all TCRbeta clonotypes that the gDNA method yielded from a few donors. TCRdb provides this immuneACCESS table in a form limited to in-frame rearrangements. Some clones are lacking; in checked studies, under half of them reflect an unresolved V gene, and why the rest are absent is not known. D and trimming come from the DNA, and the V and J calls and clone size come from that table. The sample table lists about 2.1 million clones, around 95% of them with a count of one. In total, the top ten clones hold about 1.7% of the sample.

CD8 naive samples consisted of CD45RO-negative cells that were positively selected for CCR7, yielding a CD45RA+CCR7+ population without TemRA cells. Healthy HIV-negative adults with no recently reported acute infections or vaccinations were included as donors. Only Caucasian adults living in Nashville, Tennessee, USA were represented among the donors. After blood collection by leukapheresis, PBMCs were isolated using Ficoll-Histopaque density gradient centrifugation and then cryopreserved in the vapor phase of liquid nitrogen. Analytical flow cytometry was used to check the purity and quantity of every magnetically sorted T cell population. Genomic DNA was isolated from every sorted fraction and measured by UV absorbance on a Nanodrop 2000c. The CDR3 runs 18 residues from the cysteine to the phenylalanine. The read is trimmed to its CDR3 DNA, 54 bases read in frame from base 1. Trimming removed 0 bases from V and 2 bases from J; the gene matches leave 9 bases unexplained. CDR1 and CDR2 are drawn from the germline V gene: MGHRA, YSYEKL.

As for this clone: Its antigen is still unknown. No base-level quality is on record; no much larger clone is a single base apart.

Recombination joined TRBV4-1 with TRBJ1-3; 8 middle bases align to TRBD1. The source of this sequence is a man younger than 35 in good health. Some clones in this sample may be carry-over from other donors' samples. The sequencing sample was made of naive CD8+ T cells from PBMCs. The cell subset or site label of this sample denotes: CD45RA+CCR7+. The CDR3 has the sequence CASSQEKPTRGPGNTIYF. The DNA sequence reads TGCGCCAGCAGCCAAGAGAAACCGACCAGGGGGCCTGGAAACACCATATATTTT.